These T cell receptor beta chains were read from a single sample in a study of T cell responses to AZD1222 COVID-19 vaccine. Only in-frame clones appear in the TCRdb table, and some are missing; sequencing was by immunoSEQ multiplex PCR. The table lists 200,000 to 300,000 clones, 85% to 95% of them singletons. The material sequenced was peripheral blood, taken on day 0 of AZD1222 vaccination. These TCRs come from an adult in good health. The CDR3 runs from the conserved cysteine through the conserved F or W. D genes are given only for firm matches. Clone size is given for some rows only: seen once, a few or many times, or a class if the clone is expanded.

TRBJ2-3	9	NA	NA	TRBV29-1	CSSRSPQYF	TGCAGCTCCAGGTCCCCGCAGTATTTT
TRBJ2-1	12	NA	NA	TRBV2	CASTGSGNEQFF	TGTGCCAGCACGGGTTCGGGCAATGAGCAGTTCTTC
TRBJ2-1	15	NA	TRBD2	TRBV7-8	CASSSTSGLYNEQFF	TGTGCCAGCAGCTCGACTAGCGGGTTATACAATGAGCAGTTCTTC
TRBJ1-2	13	NA	NA	TRBV12-3/TRBV12-4	CASSFRVVYGYTF	TGTGCCAGCAGTTTCAGAGTTGTCTATGGCTACACCTTC
TRBJ2-1	14	NA	TRBD1	TRBV19	CASSKSGQGYEQFF	TGTGCCAGTAGTAAATCAGGACAGGGGTATGAGCAGTTCTTC
TRBJ1-6	15	NA	TRBD1	TRBV9	CASSVDWTGNSPLHF	TGTGCCAGCAGCGTAGACTGGACAGGGAATTCACCCCTCCACTTT
TRBJ2-2	14	NA	NA	TRBV6-4	CASSDSRGTGELFF	TGTGCCAGCAGTGACTCGCGGGGAACCGGGGAGCTGTTTTTT
TRBJ2-1	15	NA	NA	TRBV5-6	CASSPGRASYNEQFF	TGTGCCAGCAGCCCGGGGCGGGCGTCCTACAATGAGCAGTTCTTC
TRBJ1-3	16	NA	TRBD1	TRBV18	CASSHYLGQGENTIYF	TGTGCCAGCTCACACTATTTGGGACAGGGAGAAAACACCATATATTTT
TRBJ1-2	15	NA	NA	TRBV6-1	CASSEEKVNWGGYTF	TGTGCCAGCAGTGAAGAAAAAGTGAACTGGGGTGGCTACACCTTC
TRBJ1-4	16	NA	NA	TRBV19	CASSRQASVTGEKLFF	TGTGCCAGTAGTAGACAGGCCTCCGTAACGGGAGAAAAACTGTTTTTT
TRBJ2-5	15	NA	NA	TRBV24-1	CATSDQGTRQETQYF	TGTGCCACCAGTGATCAAGGGACGAGACAAGAGACCCAGTACTTC
TRBJ1-1	15	NA	NA	TRBV19	CASTLGEIGGTEAFF	TGTGCCAGTACCCTCGGTGAGATCGGGGGGACTGAAGCTTTCTTT
TRBJ2-7	16	NA	NA	TRBV27	CASSYNRPGVSYEQYF	TGTGCCAGCAGTTATAACAGGCCAGGGGTCTCCTACGAGCAGTACTTC
TRBJ2-7	18	NA	NA	TRBV11-3	CASSLRGRAKDPYYEQYF	TGTGCCAGCAGCTTAAGGGGCCGCGCCAAGGACCCCTACTACGAGCAGTACTTC
TRBJ2-1	12	NA	NA	TRBV11-1	CASSLNSGEQFF	TGTGCCAGCAGCCTTAATAGCGGTGAGCAGTTCTTC
TRBJ2-1	12	NA	NA	TRBV27	CASSFGVNEQFF	TGTGCCAGCAGTTTTGGTGTAAATGAGCAGTTCTTC
TRBJ1-6	17	few	NA	TRBV4-3	CASSQDLYGVRGSPLHF	TGCGCCAGCAGCCAAGATCTATACGGGGTTCGAGGATCACCCCTCCACTTT
TRBJ2-7	15	NA	TRBD1	TRBV28	CASHGLRDRHYEQYF	TGTGCCAGCCATGGACTGAGGGACAGACATTACGAGCAGTACTTC
TRBJ2-1	17	few	TRBD1	TRBV7-8	CASSRIRGQGFGNEQFF	TGTGCCAGCAGCCGAATAAGGGGACAGGGGTTTGGGAATGAGCAGTTCTTC
TRBJ2-7	15	NA	NA	TRBV19	CASSMVGSGDYEQYF	TGTGCCAGTAGTATGGTCGGGAGCGGCGACTACGAGCAGTACTTC
TRBJ2-7	12	NA	NA	TRBV28	CASSTQGDEQYF	TGTGCCAGCAGTACACAGGGAGACGAGCAGTACTTC
TRBJ1-1	13	NA	NA	TRBV25-1	CASSGRRNTEAFF	TGTGCCAGCAGTGGCAGGCGGAACACTGAAGCTTTCTTT
TRBJ1-2	13	NA	NA	TRBV4-1	CASRPPASDGYTF	TGCGCCTCCCGGCCGCCGGCATCGGATGGCTACACCTTC
TRBJ1-4	14	NA	NA	TRBV6-5	CASSSPGWNEKLFF	TGTGCCAGCAGTTCCCCGGGTTGGAATGAAAAACTGTTTTTT
TRBJ1-1	14	NA	NA	TRBV20-1	CSASRQSMNTEAFF	TGCAGTGCTAGTCGACAGTCCATGAACACTGAAGCTTTCTTT
TRBJ1-5	14	NA	NA	TRBV5-1	CASSPSYSNQPQHF	TGCGCCAGCAGCCCTAGTTATAGCAATCAGCCCCAGCATTTT
TRBJ1-4	13	NA	NA	TRBV15	CATSRVGDEKLFF	TGTGCCACCAGCAGGGTTGGCGATGAAAAACTGTTTTTT
TRBJ2-1	14	NA	TRBD2	TRBV7-2	CASSWGLVNGEQFF	TGTGCCAGCAGCTGGGGACTAGTAAACGGAGAGCAGTTCTTC
TRBJ2-7	15	NA	TRBD2	TRBV27	CASSLIGGGFYEQYF	TGTGCCAGCAGTTTAATCGGGGGGGGATTTTACGAGCAGTACTTC
TRBJ1-2	12	NA	NA	TRBV5-1	CASSVDRTGYTF	TGCGCCAGCAGCGTGGACAGAACCGGCTACACCTTC
TRBJ2-1	17	NA	TRBD2	TRBV10-1	CASSDRTSGGVHNEQFF	TGCGCCAGCAGTGACCGGACTAGCGGGGGGGTCCACAATGAGCAGTTCTTC
TRBJ2-1	11	once	NA	TRBV27	CASSRGNEQFF	TGTGCCAGCAGTCGAGGCAATGAGCAGTTCTTC
TRBJ2-7	13	once	TRBD2	TRBV2	CASSLTSELEQYF	TGTGCCAGCAGTCTGACTAGCGAACTCGAGCAGTACTTC
TRBJ2-3	12	NA	NA	TRBV28	CASSFLEDTQYF	TGTGCCAGCAGTTTCCTGGAGGATACGCAGTATTTT
TRBJ1-2	12	NA	NA	TRBV10-2	CATVSGLSGYTF	TGCGCCACCGTCTCAGGACTAAGTGGCTACACCTTC
TRBJ1-5	19	NA	TRBD1	TRBV7-9	CASSQVTGGSVGSNQPQHF	TGTGCCAGCAGCCAAGTAACAGGGGGATCGGTGGGCAGCAATCAGCCCCAGCATTTT
TRBJ1-5	15	NA	NA	TRBV5-6	CASSLARASFQPQHF	TGTGCCAGCAGCTTGGCCCGGGCCTCCTTTCAGCCCCAGCATTTT
TRBJ2-1	15	NA	TRBD2	TRBV5-4	CASSSEAGANNEQFF	TGTGCCAGCAGCTCGGAAGCGGGGGCCAACAATGAGCAGTTCTTC
TRBJ1-2	16	NA	TRBD1	TRBV9	CASSPGVEGALYGYTF	TGTGCCAGCAGCCCCGGAGTGGAGGGGGCTCTCTATGGCTACACCTTC
TRBJ2-5	14	NA	NA	TRBV6-1	CASSEAPSFETQYF	TGTGCCAGCAGTGAAGCTCCTAGCTTTGAGACCCAGTACTTC
TRBJ2-5	14	NA	NA	TRBV7-6	CASSFGGGPETQYF	TGTGCCAGCAGCTTCGGAGGGGGGCCAGAGACCCAGTACTTC
TRBJ1-2	12	NA	NA	TRBV15	CATSGTPYGYTF	TGTGCCACCTCCGGGACACCTTATGGCTACACCTTC
TRBJ1-2	12	NA	NA	TRBV29-1	CSVGTGYYGYTF	TGCAGCGTTGGAACAGGCTACTATGGCTACACCTTC